This TCR beta chain came from a study of blood T cell repertoires in COVID-19. On the study more broadly: The samples span acute and convalescent COVID-19 from the United States, Italy and Spain. T cells, B-cell-depleted T cells, or PBMCs provided the cDNA or gDNA that served as material.

The CDR3 sequence is 13 residues long. V lost 6 bases and J 0 bases, leaving 6 bases between the germline ends. CDR1 is MNHEY and CDR2 is SVGAGI in the germline V gene. Original processing methods: Estimated nucleated cell counts came from reference gene primer amplification. The protocol was immunoSEQ multiplex PCR, while the TCRdb copy is restricted to in-frame clones and leaves out a portion. Clone size and the V and J calls come from that table; the DNA yielded D and trimming. Of around 230,000 clones listed, roughly 90% are singletons. The sequence derives from a man aged 55 to 70 who had recovered from COVID-19. Sample: peripheral blood. The chain couples TRBV6-5 to TRBJ2-4; D not certain. CDR3 sequence reads: CASRSVAKNIQYF. CDR3 DNA sequence: TGTGCCAGCAGGTCCGTAGCCAAAAACATTCAGTACTTC.